The present TCR beta chain was sequenced within a study of blood T cell repertoires in COVID-19. Across the study: Collection of acute and convalescent COVID-19 samples took place in the United States, Italy and Spain. T cells, B-cell-depleted T cells, or PBMCs provided the cDNA or gDNA that served as material.

After removal of 4 bases from V and 8 bases from J, the junction contained 3 bases not matched to a gene. The V gene's germline CDR1 is MNHEY and CDR2 SMNVEV (reference sequence). The CDR3 covers 14 residues. Generated by immunoSEQ multiplex PCR, the TCRdb table keeps only in-frame clones and is missing some. The table lists around 270,000 clones, 80% to 90% of them singletons. Participant-given clinical history determined each cohort assignment. The sequenced sample consisted of PBMCs or T cells enriched from blood (not recorded which). The chain links TRBV27 to TRBJ1-6, with TRBD1 matching 9 bases. This clonotype originated in a woman in her 40s who had been exposed to COVID-19. CDR3 in amino acids: CASSSQGAYSPLHF. CDR3 DNA sequence: TGTGCCAGCAGTTCACAGGGGGCGTATTCACCCCTCCACTTT.